This T cell receptor beta chain emerged from a study of breast tumors, draining lymph nodes, adjacent tissues. This clonotype was seen only a few times. Its matching antigen is unknown. One entry per CDR3 protein results from TCRdb running MiXCR on the multiplex PCR reads. The sample includes roughly 120,000 distinct CDR3 sequences, just under 20% of them seen just once. Samples came from axillary lymph nodes draining the breast cancer. General study findings and limits: Tumor T cell lymph node origin was a supported hypothesis, not proven. Tumors had less TCR diversity than lymph nodes, more than nontumor tissue.

Germline V lookup: CDR1 GTSNPN, CDR2 SVGIG (reference sequence). The CDR3 contains 14 residues. Sequenced sample: axillary lymph node tissue. The chain employs TRBV30 and TRBJ1-3, with D tentatively TRBD1 (5 bases). The source of this sequence is a female donor with breast cancer. Some clones in this sample may be carry-over from other donors' samples. CDR3 DNA sequence: TGTGGCCGGAGTATAGGGGACTCTGGAAACACCATATATTTT. As protein: CGRSIGDSGNTIYF.